The rows below give T cell receptor beta chains drawn from one sample of a study of blood T cell repertoires in COVID-19. Generated by immunoSEQ multiplex PCR, the TCRdb table keeps only in-frame clones and is missing some. In the table there are roughly 250,000 clones, approximately 80% of which are singletons. Input material: peripheral blood. The receptors stem from a woman aged 60 to 75 with active or convalescent COVID-19. Both conserved end residues are part of each CDR3. The D gene is left open where the match is weak. Expanded clones get a size class; other rows say once, few or many, or leave the size out.

DNA	CDR3	D	V	J	size
TGTGCCAGCAGCTTGGTAGGGAGAGTGGAGTATGGCTACACCTTC	CASSLVGRVEYGYTF	.	TRBV5-4	TRBJ1-2	.
TGTGCCAGTAGTACTTCAGGGGTGGCCGGGGAGCTGTTTTTT	CASSTSGVAGELFF	.	TRBV19	TRBJ2-2	.
TGTGCCAGCAGGGGGACAGGGGGCACTGAAGCTTTCTTT	CASRGTGGTEAFF	TRBD1	TRBV12-3/TRBV12-4	TRBJ1-1	few
TGTGCCAGCAGTTACCAGATAGATACGCAGTATTTT	CASSYQIDTQYF	.	TRBV6-2/TRBV6-3	TRBJ2-3	.
TGCGCCAGCAGCCAAGCCGCGGGACAGGGAGAAAAACTGTTTTTT	CASSQAAGQGEKLFF	TRBD1	TRBV4-3	TRBJ1-4	.
TGTGCCAGCAGTTACGACAGGGGGTCTGGATTTAGCAATCAGCCCCAGCATTTT	CASSYDRGSGFSNQPQHF	TRBD1	TRBV6-2/TRBV6-3	TRBJ1-5	.
TGCGCCAGCAGCGGCCCGGACAGGGCGAACACTGAAGCTTTCTTT	CASSGPDRANTEAFF	TRBD1	TRBV5-1	TRBJ1-1	.
TGTGCCAGCGGGGGGGACATAGTTCAGGGCTACACCTTC	CASGGDIVQGYTF	.	TRBV6-5	TRBJ1-2	.
TGTGCCAGTAGTATAGTGGGACAGGGCCTTCAGCCCCAGCATTTT	CASSIVGQGLQPQHF	TRBD1	TRBV19	TRBJ1-5	.
TGTGCCAGCACTCCAGACAGGTCGACCACTGAAGCTTTCTTT	CASTPDRSTTEAFF	.	TRBV7-9	TRBJ1-1	.
TGTGCCAGCAGCAGCGGAAGTAACTATGGCTACACCTTC	CASSSGSNYGYTF	.	TRBV7-6	TRBJ1-2	.
TGTGCCAGCAGCCCGTGGACAGGGGATCAAGAGACCCAGTACTTC	CASSPWTGDQETQYF	TRBD1	TRBV3-1/TRBV3-2	TRBJ2-5	few
TGTGCCAGCAGTTTATCCAGGGACAATGAGCAGTTCTTC	CASSLSRDNEQFF	.	TRBV12-3/TRBV12-4	TRBJ2-1	few
TGCGCCAGCAGCCAAGATATCGGAACAGTCTATGGCTACACCTTC	CASSQDIGTVYGYTF	.	TRBV4-3	TRBJ1-2	.
TGCGCCAGCAGCTTGGGAGGACTAGCGGGCTACAATGAGCAGTTCTTC	CASSLGGLAGYNEQFF	TRBD2	TRBV5-1	TRBJ2-1	.
TGTGCCAGTAGTATGGTGACAGGGGGCGTTAGCTCCTACGAGCAGTACTTC	CASSMVTGGVSSYEQYF	TRBD1	TRBV19	TRBJ2-7	.
TGTGCCAGCACCCGGAGGGGGGGGAGTGGGGCCAACGTCCTGACTTTC	CASTRRGGSGANVLTF	.	TRBV7-2	TRBJ2-6	once
TGTGCCACCAGTGATCCTCTACCTGGACAGGGGGGAGATACGCAGTATTTT	CATSDPLPGQGGDTQYF	TRBD1	TRBV24-1	TRBJ2-3	.
TGTGCCAGCACCCAGGGGGTAGCAGCCTATGGCTACACCTTC	CASTQGVAAYGYTF	TRBD1	TRBV6-5	TRBJ1-2	few
TGTGCCAGCAGTTACTCGAACAGGTACACTGAAGCTTTCTTT	CASSYSNRYTEAFF	.	TRBV6-5	TRBJ1-1	.
TGCGCCAGCAGCCCCCGGGACAGGGGGGAGGAAAAACTGTTTTTT	CASSPRDRGEEKLFF	TRBD1	TRBV5-1	TRBJ1-4	.
TGTGCCTGGGGGGTGGGGGGTGAAGCTTTCTTT	CAWGVGGEAFF	.	TRBV30	TRBJ1-1	.
TGTGCCAGCAGCTTAGATCGAGGGACAGGGGGTGAAAAACTGTTTTTT	CASSLDRGTGGEKLFF	TRBD1	TRBV7-9	TRBJ1-4	.
TGTGCCAGTACACATAGCGGGGGCGGCGAGCAGTACTTC	CASTHSGGGEQYF	TRBD2	TRBV19	TRBJ2-7	.
TGCGCCAGCAGCGGCGGGACAGATACAGATACGCAGTATTTT	CASSGGTDTDTQYF	.	TRBV5-1	TRBJ2-3	.
TGTGCCAGCGGACTCGGTACTAACACCGGGGAGCTGTTTTTT	CASGLGTNTGELFF	.	TRBV7-7	TRBJ2-2	.
TGCGCCAGCAGCCTATCAGGGGGGAACACTGAAGCTTTCTTT	CASSLSGGNTEAFF	TRBD1	TRBV4-3	TRBJ1-1	.
TGTGCCAGCAGCTTAAGGGCAGGGACAACTGGAAACACCATATATTTT	CASSLRAGTTGNTIYF	.	TRBV7-3	TRBJ1-3	.
TGCAGCGTTCGGACAGGGGACGAAAACATTCAGTACTTC	CSVRTGDENIQYF	TRBD1	TRBV29-1	TRBJ2-4	.
TGTGCCAGTAGCCGATGGGGCAATGGCTACACCTTC	CASSRWGNGYTF	.	TRBV19	TRBJ1-2	.
TGTGCCAGCAGCCCCAATCCGGGACTAGGCTACAATGAGCAGTTCTTC	CASSPNPGLGYNEQFF	TRBD2	TRBV5-4	TRBJ2-1	.
TGTGCCAGCAGCCAGCGGGGCCCCTACACCTTC	CASSQRGPYTF	.	TRBV3-1/TRBV3-2	TRBJ1-2	.